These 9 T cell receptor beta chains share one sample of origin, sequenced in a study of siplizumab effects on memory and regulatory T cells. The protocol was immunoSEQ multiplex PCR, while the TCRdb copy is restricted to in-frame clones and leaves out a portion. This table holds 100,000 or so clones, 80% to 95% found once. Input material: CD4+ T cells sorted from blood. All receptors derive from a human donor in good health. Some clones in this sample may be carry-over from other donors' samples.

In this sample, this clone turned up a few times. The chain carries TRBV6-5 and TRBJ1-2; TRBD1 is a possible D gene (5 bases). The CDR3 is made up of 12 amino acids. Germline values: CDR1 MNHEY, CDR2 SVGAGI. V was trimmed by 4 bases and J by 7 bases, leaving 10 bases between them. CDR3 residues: CASSFGGGGYTF. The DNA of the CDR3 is TGTGCCAGCAGTTTTGGGGGGGGTGGCTACACCTTC.

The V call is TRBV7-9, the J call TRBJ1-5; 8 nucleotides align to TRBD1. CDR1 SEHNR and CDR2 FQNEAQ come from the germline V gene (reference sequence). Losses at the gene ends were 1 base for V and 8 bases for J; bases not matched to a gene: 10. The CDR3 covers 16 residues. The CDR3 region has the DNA TGTGCCAGCAGCTTAGTGAGAGGGGACAGGTCGGAGCCCCAGCATTTT. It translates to CASSLVRGDRSEPQHF.

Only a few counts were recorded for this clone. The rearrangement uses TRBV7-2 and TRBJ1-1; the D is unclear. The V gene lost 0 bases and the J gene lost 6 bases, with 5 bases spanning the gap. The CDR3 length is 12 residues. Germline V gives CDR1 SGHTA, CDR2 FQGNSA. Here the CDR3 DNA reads TGTGCCAGCAGCTTAGCGCGAGCTGAAGCTTTCTTT. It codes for CASSLARAEAFF.

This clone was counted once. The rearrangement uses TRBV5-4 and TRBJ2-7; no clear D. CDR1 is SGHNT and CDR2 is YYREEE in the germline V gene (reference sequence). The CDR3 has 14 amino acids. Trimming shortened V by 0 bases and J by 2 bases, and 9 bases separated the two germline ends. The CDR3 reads CASSLGSAPYEQYF. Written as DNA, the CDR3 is TGTGCCAGCAGCTTGGGGTCCGCCCCCTACGAGCAGTACTTC.

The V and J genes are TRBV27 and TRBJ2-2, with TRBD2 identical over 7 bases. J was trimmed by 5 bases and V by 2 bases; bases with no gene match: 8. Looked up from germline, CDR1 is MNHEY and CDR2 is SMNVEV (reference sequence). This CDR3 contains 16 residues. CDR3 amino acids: CASSLRAGLTTGELFF. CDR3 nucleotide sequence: TGTGCCAGCAGTTTACGCGCGGGACTAACAACCGGGGAGCTGTTTTTT.

CDR3 bases: TGTGCCAGTAGTACCGGCCTGACTAGCGGGAAGAGCTCCTACGAGCAGTACTTC. Its protein product is CASSTGLTSGKSSYEQYF. The chain employs TRBV19 and TRBJ2-7; 11 positions agree with TRBD2. The CDR3 is 18 amino acids. V lost 4 bases to trimming and J lost 0 bases; unmatched junction nucleotides: 11. Germline CDR1 LNHDA, CDR2 SQIVND (reference sequence). Supplemented by reference TRBV19 and TRBJ2-7, the full variable domain reads DGGITQSPKYLFRKEGQNVTLSCEQNLNHDAMYWYRQDPGQGLRLIYYSQIVNDFQKGDIAEGYSVSREKKESFPLTVTSAQKNPTAFYLCASSTGLTSGKSSYEQYFGPGTRLTVT.

Here the CDR3 reads CASNRDGNQPQHF. The CDR3 coding sequence is TGTGCCAGCAACCGGGACGGCAATCAGCCCCAGCATTTT. The rearrangement uses TRBV19 and TRBJ1-5; TRBD1 is a possible D gene (5 bases). V was cut by 9 bases and J by 2 bases, with 11 bases left in between. Per the germline V gene, CDR1 is LNHDA and CDR2 is SQIVND (reference sequence). The CDR3 is 13 residues long.

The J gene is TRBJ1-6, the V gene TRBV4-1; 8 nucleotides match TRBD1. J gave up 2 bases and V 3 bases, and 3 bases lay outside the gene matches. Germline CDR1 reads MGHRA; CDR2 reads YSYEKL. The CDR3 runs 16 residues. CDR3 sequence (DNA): TGCGCCAGCAGCCAGGGGGGACAGGCCTATAATTCACCCCTCCACTTT. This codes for CASSQGGQAYNSPLHF.

CDR3 in amino acids: CASSRPGGTTNTEAFF. In nucleotides, the CDR3 is TGCGCCAGCAGCCGTCCCGGGGGCACGACTAACACTGAAGCTTTCTTT. The gene calls are TRBV5-1 and TRBJ1-1; TRBD1 is a possible D gene (6 bases). V lost 4 bases and J 2 bases, leaving 18 bases between the germline ends. CDR1 and CDR2 (germline): SGHRS, YFSETQ. The CDR3 loop spans 16 amino acids.